This TCR beta chain comes out of a study of shared clonotypes between healthy human individuals. Points on this clone: The target antigen is unknown.

Study results and limitations: Blood was the sole source, and tissue repertoires probably differ.

Original processing notes: Sequence data from immunoSEQ were junction-only and lacked quality scores; consequently, filtering differed. Some clones are missing from TCRdb's copy, which holds only in-frame ones; the method was immunoSEQ multiplex PCR. The V and J calls and clone size were taken over from that table, and D and trimming were inferred from the DNA. The repertoire holds approximately 2.1 million clones, just over 90% seen once, with 0.3% to 0.4% in the top ten. Both subsets, CD45RA+ naive and CD45RA-negative memory, were split from the CD4+ cells. The V gene lost 4 bases and the J gene lost 9 bases, with 13 bases spanning the gap. The CDR3 sequence is 13 residues long. In germline, CDR1 is LNHDA, CDR2 SQIVND (reference sequence).

The V and J genes are TRBV19 and TRBJ2-1, with a possible D match to TRBD2 (5 bases). This receptor was identified in a man younger than 30 in good health. Some clones in this sample may be carry-over from other donors' samples. Material: naive CD4+ T cells from PBMCs. Subset reported: CD45RA+ positively selected. The chain's CDR3 is CASSTPSRGEQFF. The CDR3, as DNA: TGTGCCAGTAGTACCCCGTCCCGGGGTGAGCAGTTCTTC.